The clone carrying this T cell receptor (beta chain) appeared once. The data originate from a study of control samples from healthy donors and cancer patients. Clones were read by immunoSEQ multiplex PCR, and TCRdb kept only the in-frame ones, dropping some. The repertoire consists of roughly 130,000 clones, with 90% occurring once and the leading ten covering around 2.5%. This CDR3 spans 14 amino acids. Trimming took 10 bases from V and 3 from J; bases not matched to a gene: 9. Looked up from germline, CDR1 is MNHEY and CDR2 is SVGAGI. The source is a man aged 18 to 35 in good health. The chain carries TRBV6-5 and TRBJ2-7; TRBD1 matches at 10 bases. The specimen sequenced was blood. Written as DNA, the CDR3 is TGTGCCATGGGCACTGGGACAGGGGTCTACGAGCAGTACTTC. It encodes CAMGTGTGVYEQYF.